These 10 T cell receptor beta chains share one sample of origin, sequenced in a study of CD8 T cells in Susac syndrome. RNA was extracted with the RNeasy kit, and a quantity of roughly 0.45 to 1 ug was reverse transcribed using random hexamers. Each CDR3 protein is one row after TCRdb ran MiXCR on the immunoSEQ multiplex PCR reads. Found here are about 210,000 distinct CDR3 sequences, nearly 97% of them singletons; the top ten hold 0.095%. Sequenced input: CD4+ T cells from PBMCs. These receptor sequences come from a human donor with multiple sclerosis.

The chain employs TRBV6-6 and TRBJ2-7; TRBD2 might be the D (6 bases). V lost 5 bases and J lost 6, with 17 bases in between. Germline lookup yields CDR1 MNHNY and CDR2 SVGAGI (reference sequence). The CDR3 loop spans 14 amino acids. CDR3 sequence: CASSQFQPGGEQYF. CDR3 nucleotides: TGTGCCAGCAGTCAATTCCAACCCGGGGGCGAGCAGTACTTC.

This chain connects TRBV9 to TRBJ1-1; TRBD1 matches 9 bases. Germline CDR1 SGDLS, CDR2 YYNGEE. This CDR3 has 14 residues. V was pared by 3 bases and J by 5 bases, with 5 bases of the junction left unmatched. The CDR3 sequence: CASSDGQGWTEAFF. DNA of the CDR3: TGTGCCAGCAGCGATGGACAGGGGTGGACTGAAGCTTTCTTT. Combining the CDR3 with reference TRBV9 and TRBJ1-1 gives the whole variable domain DSGVTQTPKHLITATGQRVTLRCSPRSGDLSVYWYQQSLDQGLQFLIQYYNGEERAKGNILERFSAQQFPDLHSELNLSSLELGDSALYFCASSDGQGWTEAFFGQGTRLTVV.

This clonotype has just one count. The gene calls are TRBV3-1 and TRBJ1-2; 8 bases agree with TRBD1. Germline V lookup: CDR1 LGHDT, CDR2 YNNKEL (reference sequence). The length of the CDR3 is 13 residues. Trimming cost V 1 base and J 12 bases; bases outside gene matches: 7. CDR3 residues: CASSQVGQALHTF. In DNA, the CDR3 is TGTGCCAGCAGCCAAGTGGGACAGGCCCTTCACACCTTC.

DNA of the CDR3: TGTGCCAGCAGCGTCGGAATCGGAAACTATGGCTACACCTTC. Its protein product is CASSVGIGNYGYTF. This chain uses TRBV9 with TRBJ1-2; no firm D call. Germline V lookup: CDR1 SGDLS, CDR2 YYNGEE. The CDR3 consists of 14 residues. Between the trimmed V and J ends, which lost 2 bases and 2 bases, there was a span of 10 bases.

The chain has TRBV18 and TRBJ2-5, with 9 bases matching TRBD2. Germline assignment: CDR1 KGHSH and CDR2 LQKENI. This CDR3 comprises 15 residues. J was trimmed by 2 bases and V by 8 bases; bases with no gene match: 9. CDR3 coding DNA: TGTGCCAGCCACCAACGACTAGCGGCTCAAGAGACCCAGTACTTC. This translates into CASHQRLAAQETQYF.

The chain links TRBV9 to TRBJ1-6, with D perhaps matching TRBD1 (6 bases). This CDR3 is 15 amino acids long. Between the trimmed V and J ends, which lost 0 bases and 7 bases, there was a span of 11 bases. CDR1 SGDLS and CDR2 YYNGEE come from the germline V gene. CDR3 DNA sequence: TGTGCCAGCAGCGTAGACAGGGCCTCCAATTCACCCCTCCACTTT. It translates to CASSVDRASNSPLHF.

This clonotype was observed a handful of times. The chain combines TRBV12-3 or TRBV12-4 with TRBJ2-1; 8 bases match TRBD1. CDR3 length: 15 amino acids. After removal of 2 bases from V and 1 base from J, the junction contained 1 base not matched to a gene. The CDR3 loop is CASSLRQGSYNEQFF. CDR3 DNA sequence: TGTGCCAGCAGTTTAAGACAGGGGTCCTACAATGAGCAGTTCTTC.

This clonotype was seen once. The chain is built from TRBV7-9 and TRBJ2-3; 7 bases map to TRBD2. The CDR3 runs 15 residues. Germline CDR1 is SEHNR and CDR2 is FQNEAQ (reference sequence). V shed 5 bases and J 3 bases; nucleotides not matched to a gene: 8. The CDR3 DNA is TGTGCCAGCAGCCGGCCGGGGGGTCCAACAGATACGCAGTATTTT. Protein: CASSRPGGPTDTQYF.

This chain links TRBV3-1 with TRBJ2-5; 9 bases are a match to TRBD2. This CDR3 spans 17 amino acids. Germline trimming cut 4 bases from V and 2 bases from J; bases unmatched to any gene: 11. CDR1 is LGHDT and CDR2 is YNNKEL in the germline V gene (reference sequence). CDR3 protein: CASSPLIAGGQQETQYF. The CDR3 DNA is TGTGCCAGCAGCCCCCTCATTGCGGGGGGGCAACAAGAGACCCAGTACTTC.

The V and J genes are TRBV18 and TRBJ2-3; D perhaps matches TRBD1 (6 bases). This CDR3 comprises 16 residues. V was trimmed by 1 base and J by 3 bases, leaving 14 bases between them. Germline lookup yields CDR1 KGHSH and CDR2 LQKENI. This CDR3 is CASSPRLRGKTDTQYF. CDR3 nucleotides: TGTGCCAGCTCACCACGGCTCAGGGGCAAGACAGATACGCAGTATTTT.